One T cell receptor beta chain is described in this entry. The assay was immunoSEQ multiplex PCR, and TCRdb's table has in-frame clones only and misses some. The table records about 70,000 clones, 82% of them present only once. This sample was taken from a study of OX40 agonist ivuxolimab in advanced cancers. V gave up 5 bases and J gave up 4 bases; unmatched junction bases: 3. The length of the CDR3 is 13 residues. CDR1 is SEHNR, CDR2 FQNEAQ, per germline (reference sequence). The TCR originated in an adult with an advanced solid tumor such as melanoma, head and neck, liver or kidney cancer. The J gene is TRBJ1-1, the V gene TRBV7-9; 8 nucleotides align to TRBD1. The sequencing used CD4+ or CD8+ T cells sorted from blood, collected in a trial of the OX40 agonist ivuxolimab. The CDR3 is CASSLTGGTEAFF. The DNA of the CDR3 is TGTGCCAGCAGCCTCACAGGGGGCACTGAAGCTTTCTTT.